This is a list of T cell receptor beta chains from one sample in a study of cytomegalovirus exposure and HLA in healthy donors. Produced via immunoSEQ multiplex PCR; TCRdb's table is partial and in-frame only. The profile covers 120,000 or so clones, with about 10% appearing a single time and around 5% taken by the ten largest. The source material was PBMCs. The receptors here all came from a woman younger than 35 in good health and CMV-seropositive. Each CDR3 is given with its conserved first and last residue. A D gene is named only where the DNA matches it firmly. For some rows the clone size is stated as once, few or many, or as a class when expanded; others skip it.

TRBJ2-2 | TRBV4-2 | 15 | few | TRBD2 | TGTGCCAGCAGCCAATGGTTTAGCGGGAGCGGGGAGCTGTTTTTT | CASSQWFSGSGELFF
TRBJ2-1 | TRBV7-9 | 14 | few | . | TGTGCCAGCAGCCCCCCCAGCTCCTACAATGAGCAGTTCTTC | CASSPPSSYNEQFF
TRBJ1-5 | TRBV5-1 | 15 | . | TRBD1 | TGCGCCAGCAGCTTGGGACCAGGGGGAGCTCAGCCCCAGCATTTT | CASSLGPGGAQPQHF
TRBJ1-4 | TRBV15 | 13 | . | . | TGTGCCACCAGGTGGCCCGATAATGAAAAACTGTTTTTT | CATRWPDNEKLFF
TRBJ1-2 | TRBV28 | 17 | once | TRBD1 | TGTGCCAGCAGTCTAAGCCGACAGGGGCTCGGATTAAATGGCTACACCTTC | CASSLSRQGLGLNGYTF
TRBJ2-1 | TRBV9 | 13 | few | . | TGTGCCAGCAGCGTAGCGGGGTCCAATGAGCAGTTCTTC | CASSVAGSNEQFF
TRBJ1-1 | TRBV5-1 | 15 | many | . | TGCGCCAGCAAGCCCCCCGGGAGCTTGAACACTGAAGCTTTCTTT | CASKPPGSLNTEAFF
TRBJ1-2 | TRBV11-2 | 13 | . | . | TGTGCCAGCAGCTTAAGGGCAGGGCAAGGCTACACCTTC | CASSLRAGQGYTF
TRBJ2-7 | TRBV9 | 17 | once | . | TGTGCCAGCAGCGTAGGTGTAGGAGGGACAGACCCCTACGAGCAGTACTTC | CASSVGVGGTDPYEQYF
TRBJ2-2 | TRBV18 | 17 | . | TRBD2 | TGTGCCAGCTCATCTGGACTAGCGGGAGTTGGCACCGGGGAGCTGTTTTTT | CASSSGLAGVGTGELFF
TRBJ2-5 | TRBV6-5 | 14 | few | TRBD1 | TGTGCCAGCAGTATGGGGACAGGCCTGTTGGCCCAGTACTTC | CASSMGTGLLAQYF
TRBJ2-1 | TRBV7-8 | 18 | few | TRBD2 | TGTGCCAGCACCCTCCGCGGGACTAGCGGGAGTTTCTACAATGAGCAGTTCTTC | CASTLRGTSGSFYNEQFF
TRBJ2-4 | TRBV2 | 14 | . | . | TGTGCCAGCAGTGGGGCGACAGTCAAAAACATTCAGTACTTC | CASSGATVKNIQYF